The clone carrying this T cell receptor (beta chain) was seen at least ten times. The antigen is unknown. The sample is drawn from a study of neurological immune-mediated disorders. Synthesis of cDNA was carried out by template-switch 5'RACE. The reaction used 10-nucleotide random UMIs. TCRdb reprocessed the 5' RACE reads via MiXCR and lists one record per CDR3 protein. The data show 65,000 to 85,000 distinct CDR3 sequences, about 3% seen once. V shed 2 bases and J shed 2 bases, with 9 bases lying between them. This CDR3 has 15 amino acids. Germline values: CDR1 MNHNS, CDR2 SASEGT. Overall study findings and caveats: The level of TCR clonal expansion was highest in patients with HTLV-1-associated myelopathy and lowest in multiple sclerosis, where it fell below the level seen in healthy controls. The repertoires of 18 of 34 multiple sclerosis patients fell into one related-CDR3 cluster (a possible signature) under phylogenetic grouping. There were no CDR3 amino acid sequences shared by expanded clones across subjects, a result suggesting private repertoires in all groups.

The clonotype was recovered from a woman aged 45-65 years with multiple sclerosis. The sample consisted of PBMCs. J is TRBJ2-2 and V is TRBV6-1; D possibly corresponds to TRBD2 (6 bases). CDR3 sequence: CASSERLVNTGELFF. The CDR3 DNA follows: TGTGCCAGCAGTGAAAGACTAGTAAACACCGGGGAGCTGTTTTTT.